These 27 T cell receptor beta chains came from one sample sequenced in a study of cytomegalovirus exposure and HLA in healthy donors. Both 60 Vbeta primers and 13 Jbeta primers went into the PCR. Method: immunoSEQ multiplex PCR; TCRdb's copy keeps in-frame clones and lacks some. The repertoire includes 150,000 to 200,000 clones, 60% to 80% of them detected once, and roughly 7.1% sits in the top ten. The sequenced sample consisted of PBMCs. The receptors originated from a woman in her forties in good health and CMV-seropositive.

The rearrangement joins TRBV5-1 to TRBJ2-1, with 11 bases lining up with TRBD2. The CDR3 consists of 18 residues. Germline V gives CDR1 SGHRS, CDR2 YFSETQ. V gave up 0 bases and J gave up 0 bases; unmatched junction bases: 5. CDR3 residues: CASSLVRLAGYSYNEQFF. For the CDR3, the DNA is TGCGCCAGCAGCTTGGTAAGACTAGCGGGGTACTCCTACAATGAGCAGTTCTTC.

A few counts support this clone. The CDR3 protein is CASTTDRTQYF. The CDR3 region has the DNA TGTGCCAGTACCACGGACAGGACGCAGTATTTT. This chain uses TRBV19 with TRBJ2-3, with TRBD1 identical over 7 bases. CDR1 LNHDA and CDR2 SQIVND come from the germline V gene (reference sequence). Losses at the gene ends were 7 bases for V and 9 bases for J; bases not matched to a gene: 4. The CDR3 contains 11 residues.

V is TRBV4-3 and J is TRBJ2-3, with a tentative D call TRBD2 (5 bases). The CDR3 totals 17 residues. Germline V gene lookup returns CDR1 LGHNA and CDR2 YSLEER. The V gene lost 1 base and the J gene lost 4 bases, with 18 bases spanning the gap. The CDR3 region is CASSQGRASITPDTQYF. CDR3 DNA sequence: TGCGCCAGCAGCCAAGGACGGGCTAGCATAACCCCAGATACGCAGTATTTT.

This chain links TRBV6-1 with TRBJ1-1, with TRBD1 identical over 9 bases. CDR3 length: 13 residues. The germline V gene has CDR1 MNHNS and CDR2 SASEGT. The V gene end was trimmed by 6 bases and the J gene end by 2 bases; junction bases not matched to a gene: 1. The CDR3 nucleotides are TGTGCCAGCAGGGACAGGGGAAACACTGAAGCTTTCTTT. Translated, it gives CASRDRGNTEAFF.

The CDR3: CATSRLGTGGYNEQFF. The CDR3 coding sequence is TGTGCCACCAGCAGACTCGGGACAGGGGGCTACAATGAGCAGTTCTTC. The rearrangement links TRBV15 to TRBJ2-1; 11 bases agree with TRBD1. The CDR3 runs 16 residues. Germline CDR1 and CDR2: LNHNV and YYDKDF (reference sequence). The junction had 3 bases not matched to a gene; V was cut back by 2 bases and J by 3 bases.

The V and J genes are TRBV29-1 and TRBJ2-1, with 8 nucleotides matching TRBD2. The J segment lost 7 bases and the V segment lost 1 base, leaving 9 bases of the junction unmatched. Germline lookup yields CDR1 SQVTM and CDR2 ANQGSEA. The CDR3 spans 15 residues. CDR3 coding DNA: TGCAGCGTTGAAGTCTCGGGAGGGTCTGGAAATGAGCAGTTCTTC. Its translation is CSVEVSGGSGNEQFF.

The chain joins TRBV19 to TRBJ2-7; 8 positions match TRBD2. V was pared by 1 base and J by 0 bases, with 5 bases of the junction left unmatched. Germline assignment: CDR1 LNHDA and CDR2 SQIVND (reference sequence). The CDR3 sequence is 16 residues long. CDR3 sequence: CASSIAPGRASYEQYF. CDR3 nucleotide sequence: TGTGCCAGTAGTATAGCGCCCGGGAGGGCCTCCTACGAGCAGTACTTC.

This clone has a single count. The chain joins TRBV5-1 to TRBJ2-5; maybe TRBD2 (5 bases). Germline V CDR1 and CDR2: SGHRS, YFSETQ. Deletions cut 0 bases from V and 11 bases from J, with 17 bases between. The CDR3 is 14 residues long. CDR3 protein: CASSLDGLGAEQYF. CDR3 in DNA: TGCGCCAGCAGCTTGGACGGATTGGGAGCAGAGCAGTACTTC.

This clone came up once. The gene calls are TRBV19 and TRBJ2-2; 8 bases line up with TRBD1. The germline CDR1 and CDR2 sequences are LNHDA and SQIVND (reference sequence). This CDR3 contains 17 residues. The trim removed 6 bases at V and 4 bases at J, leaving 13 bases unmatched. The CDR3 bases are TGTGCCAGTAGCCCCAGGGCGGGACAGGTGTCCACCGGGGAGCTGTTTTTT. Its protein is CASSPRAGQVSTGELFF.

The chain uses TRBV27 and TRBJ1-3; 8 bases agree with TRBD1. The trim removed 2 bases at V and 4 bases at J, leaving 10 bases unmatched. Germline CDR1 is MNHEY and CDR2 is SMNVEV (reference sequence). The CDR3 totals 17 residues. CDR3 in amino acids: CASSLNVRGRPGNTIYF. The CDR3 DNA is TGTGCCAGCAGTTTAAACGTCAGGGGGCGACCCGGAAACACCATATATTTT.

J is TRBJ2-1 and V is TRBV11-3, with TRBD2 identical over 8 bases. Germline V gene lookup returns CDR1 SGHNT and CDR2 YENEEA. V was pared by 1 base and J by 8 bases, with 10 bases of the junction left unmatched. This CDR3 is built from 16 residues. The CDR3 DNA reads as TGTGCCAGCAGCTTAGTGGGGGGACTAGTAAACCATGAGCAGTTCTTC. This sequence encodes CASSLVGGLVNHEQFF.

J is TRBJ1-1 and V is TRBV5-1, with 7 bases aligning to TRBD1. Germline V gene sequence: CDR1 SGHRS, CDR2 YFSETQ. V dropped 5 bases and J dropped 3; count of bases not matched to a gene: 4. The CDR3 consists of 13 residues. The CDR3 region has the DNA TGCGCCAGCAGTCAAGACAGGGACACTGAAGCTTTCTTT. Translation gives CASSQDRDTEAFF.

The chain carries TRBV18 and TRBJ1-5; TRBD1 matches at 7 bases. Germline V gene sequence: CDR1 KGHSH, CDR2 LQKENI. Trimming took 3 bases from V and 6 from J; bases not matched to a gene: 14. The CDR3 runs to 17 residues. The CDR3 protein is CASSPLGGQAPTQPQHF. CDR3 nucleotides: TGTGCCAGCTCACCTCTAGGTGGACAGGCCCCAACTCAGCCCCAGCATTTT.

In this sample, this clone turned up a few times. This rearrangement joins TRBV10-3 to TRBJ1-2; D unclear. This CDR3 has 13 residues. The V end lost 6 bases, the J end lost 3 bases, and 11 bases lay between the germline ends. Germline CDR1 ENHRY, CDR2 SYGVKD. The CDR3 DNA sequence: TGTGCCATCAGGACGGGAAGTGACTATGGCTACACCTTC. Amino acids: CAIRTGSDYGYTF.

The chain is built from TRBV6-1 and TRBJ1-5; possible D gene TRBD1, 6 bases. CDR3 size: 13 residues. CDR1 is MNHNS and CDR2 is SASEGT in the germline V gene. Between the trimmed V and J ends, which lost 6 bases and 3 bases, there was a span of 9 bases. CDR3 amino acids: CASRQGPNQPQHF. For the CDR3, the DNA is TGTGCCAGCAGACAGGGACCCAATCAGCCCCAGCATTTT.

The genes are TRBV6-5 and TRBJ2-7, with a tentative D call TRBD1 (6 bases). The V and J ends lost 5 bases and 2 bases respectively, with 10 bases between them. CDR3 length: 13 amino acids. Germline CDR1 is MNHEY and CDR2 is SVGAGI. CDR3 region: CASSLTGTYEQYF. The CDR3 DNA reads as TGTGCCAGCAGTCTGACAGGAACCTACGAGCAGTACTTC.

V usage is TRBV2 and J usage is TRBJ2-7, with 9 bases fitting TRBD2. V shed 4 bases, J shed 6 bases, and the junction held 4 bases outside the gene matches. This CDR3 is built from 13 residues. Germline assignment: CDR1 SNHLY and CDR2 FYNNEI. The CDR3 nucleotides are TGTGCCAGCAGTGGGCTGACTAGCGGCGAGCAGTACTTC. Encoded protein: CASSGLTSGEQYF.

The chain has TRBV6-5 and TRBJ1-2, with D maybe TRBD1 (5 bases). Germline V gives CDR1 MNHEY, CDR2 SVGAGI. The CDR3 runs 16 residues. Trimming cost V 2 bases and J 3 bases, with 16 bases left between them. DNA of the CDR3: TGTGCCAGCAGTTACCCCATGGGAGGGGATCACTATGGCTACACCTTC. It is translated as CASSYPMGGDHYGYTF.

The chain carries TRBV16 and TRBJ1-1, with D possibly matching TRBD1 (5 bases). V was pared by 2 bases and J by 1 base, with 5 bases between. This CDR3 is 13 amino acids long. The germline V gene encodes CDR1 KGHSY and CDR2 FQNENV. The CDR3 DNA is TGTGCCAGCAGCCAAACAGGGAACACTGAAGCTTTCTTT. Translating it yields CASSQTGNTEAFF.

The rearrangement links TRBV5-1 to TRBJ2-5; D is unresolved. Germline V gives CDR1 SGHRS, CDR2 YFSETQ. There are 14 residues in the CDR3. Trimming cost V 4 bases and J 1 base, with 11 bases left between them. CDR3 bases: TGCGCCAGCAGCGTGTCTACGATCCAAGAGACCCAGTACTTC. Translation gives CASSVSTIQETQYF.

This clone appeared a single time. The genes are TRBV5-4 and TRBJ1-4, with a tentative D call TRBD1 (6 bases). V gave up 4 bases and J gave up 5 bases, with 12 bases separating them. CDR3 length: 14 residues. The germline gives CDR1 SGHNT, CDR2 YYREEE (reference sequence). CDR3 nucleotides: TGTGCCAGCAGCGGCAGGGGATCGAATGAAAAACTGTTTTTT. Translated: CASSGRGSNEKLFF.

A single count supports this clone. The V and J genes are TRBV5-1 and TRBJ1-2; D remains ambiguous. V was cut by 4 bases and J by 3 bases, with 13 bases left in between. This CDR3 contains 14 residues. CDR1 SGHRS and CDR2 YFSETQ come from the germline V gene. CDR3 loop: CASSLVSGYYGYTF. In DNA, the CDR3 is TGCGCCAGCAGCCTGGTCTCGGGATACTATGGCTACACCTTC.

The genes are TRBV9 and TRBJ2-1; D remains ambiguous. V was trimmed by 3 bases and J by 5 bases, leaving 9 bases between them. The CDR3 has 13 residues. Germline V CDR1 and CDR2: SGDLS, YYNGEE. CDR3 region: CASSANTHNEQFF. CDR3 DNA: TGTGCCAGCAGCGCAAATACTCACAATGAGCAGTTCTTC.

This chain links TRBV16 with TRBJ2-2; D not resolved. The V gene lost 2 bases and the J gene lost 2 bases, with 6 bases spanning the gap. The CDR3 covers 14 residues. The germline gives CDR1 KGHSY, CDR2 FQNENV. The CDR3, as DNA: TGTGCCAGCAGCCAACTCTTTAACACCGGGGAGCTGTTTTTT. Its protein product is CASSQLFNTGELFF.

CDR3 residues: CASSSGLNTEAFF. In DNA form, the CDR3 reads TGTGCCAGTAGTAGTGGCTTGAACACTGAAGCTTTCTTT. The chain uses TRBV19 and TRBJ1-1; D not certain. CDR1 LNHDA and CDR2 SQIVND come from the germline V gene (reference sequence). The V gene lost 4 bases and the J gene lost 0 bases, with 6 bases spanning the gap. The CDR3 runs 13 residues. The complete variable domain, with remaining parts taken from reference TRBV19 and TRBJ1-1, reads DGGITQSPKYLFRKEGQNVTLSCEQNLNHDAMYWYRQDPGQGLRLIYYSQIVNDFQKGDIAEGYSVSREKKESFPLTVTSAQKNPTAFYLCASSSGLNTEAFFGQGTRLTVV.

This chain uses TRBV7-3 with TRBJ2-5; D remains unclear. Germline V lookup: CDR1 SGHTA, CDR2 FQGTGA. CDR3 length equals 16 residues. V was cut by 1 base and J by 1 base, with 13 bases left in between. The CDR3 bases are TGTGCCAGCAGCTTAAGAGGAAGAGGAGTCCAAGAGACCCAGTACTTC. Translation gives CASSLRGRGVQETQYF.

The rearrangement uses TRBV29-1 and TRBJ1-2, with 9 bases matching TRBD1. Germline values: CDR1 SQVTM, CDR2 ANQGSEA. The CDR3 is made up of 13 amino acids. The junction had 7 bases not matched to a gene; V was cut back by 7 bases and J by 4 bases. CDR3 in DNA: TGCAGCGCCCCGGGACAGGGCCCCTATGGCTACACCTTC. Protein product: CSAPGQGPYGYTF. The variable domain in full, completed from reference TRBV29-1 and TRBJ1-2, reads SAVISQKPSRDICQRGTSLTIQCQVDSQVTMMFWYRQQPGQSLTLIATANQGSEATYESGFVIDKFPISRPNLTFSTLTVSNMSPEDSSIYLCSAPGQGPYGYTFGSGTRLTVV.